The TCR beta chain under discussion was sequenced for a study of cytomegalovirus exposure and HLA in healthy donors. About the research overall: Unique TCRs numbering approximately 80 million, obtained from HLA-typed donors, made up an early data release.

PCR involved 60 Vbeta and 13 Jbeta primers. Generated by immunoSEQ multiplex PCR, the TCRdb table keeps only in-frame clones and is missing some. Counted here are under 300,000 clones, around 81% occurring once; the ten biggest clones make up almost 8%. Worth noting for this clone: Its antigen is not known.

The V gene end was trimmed by 3 bases and the J gene end by 5 bases; junction bases not matched to a gene: 9. Germline V gene lookup returns CDR1 MGHRA and CDR2 YSYEKL. This CDR3 comprises 15 residues. Study conclusions and caveats: In a later analysis, approximately 18,000 TCR beta sequences were associated with HLA alleles at 0.05 false discovery rate. Beyond CMV serostatus, there was no information to go on about immune exposure. Some highly shared sequence variants likely arose as a pipeline artifact.

The genes are TRBV4-1 and TRBJ2-7; 8 bases match TRBD2. The origin of this receptor is a woman aged 60 to 75 in good health and CMV-seropositive. The sequenced sample was PBMCs. CDR3 in amino acids: CASSHQAGVDHEQYF. CDR3 nucleotide sequence: TGCGCCAGCAGCCACCAAGCGGGAGTGGACCACGAGCAGTACTTC.